This entry lists 30 T cell receptor beta chains sequenced from one sample in a study of blood T cell repertoires in COVID-19. The table came from immunoSEQ multiplex PCR; TCRdb's copy has only in-frame clones and leaves some out. The sample has 200,000 to 250,000 clones, approximately 82% seen once; the top ten hold 9.7%. Sequenced sample: peripheral blood. The receptors originated from a man in his fifties or sixties with active or convalescent COVID-19.

This rearrangement joins TRBV19 to TRBJ1-1; maybe TRBD1 (6 bases). Looked up from germline, CDR1 is LNHDA and CDR2 is SQIVND (reference sequence). This CDR3 is built from 13 residues. V lost 7 bases, J lost 1 base, and 10 bases lay in between. CDR3 nucleotides: TGTGCCAGTACCTTACAGGGGAACACTGAAGCTTTCTTT. Its translation: CASTLQGNTEAFF. Full variable domain (outside the CDR3, taken from reference TRBV19 and TRBJ1-1): DGGITQSPKYLFRKEGQNVTLSCEQNLNHDAMYWYRQDPGQGLRLIYYSQIVNDFQKGDIAEGYSVSREKKESFPLTVTSAQKNPTAFYLCASTLQGNTEAFFGQGTRLTVV.

The J gene is TRBJ1-1, the V gene TRBV18; D might be TRBD1 (5 bases). The V gene lost 7 bases and the J gene lost 14 bases, with 29 bases spanning the gap. The CDR3 contains 15 residues. The germline V gene has CDR1 KGHSH and CDR2 LQKENI. The CDR3 DNA sequence: TGTGCCAGCTTCTACTCACCCTCTGCCGGGGGGGTAGGGTTCTTT. This translates into CASFYSPSAGGVGFF.

The chain combines TRBV5-4 with TRBJ1-2, with D unresolved. CDR3 length equals 17 residues. Trimming pared 0 bases from V and 4 bases from J, leaving 19 bases between. Per the germline V gene, CDR1 is SGHNT and CDR2 is YYREEE (reference sequence). The DNA for the CDR3 is TGTGCCAGCAGCTTGGCCCGATCTACGAGGGAAGGCTATGGCTACACCTTC. Protein product: CASSLARSTREGYGYTF.

This clone was seen a handful of times. The chain couples TRBV23-1 to TRBJ1-4, with 9 bases lining up with TRBD1. TRBV23-1 carries the ORF label, with uncertain function. Unmatched junction bases numbered 3, after V lost 2 bases and J lost 8 bases. CDR3 length equals 14 residues. The CDR3 DNA reads as TGCGCCAGCAGTCAACGGGACAGGGAGGAAAAACTGTTTTTT. As protein: CASSQRDREEKLFF.

In its sample, this clone was seen once. CDR3 region: CASSLTRKTDTQYF. The DNA for the CDR3 is TGTGCCAGCAGCTTGACTAGAAAGACAGATACGCAGTATTTT. The chain links TRBV5-6 to TRBJ2-3, with a weak D call TRBD2 (5 bases). Germline CDR1 reads SGHDT; CDR2 reads YYEEEE. The V gene lost 1 base and the J gene lost 3 bases, with 9 bases spanning the gap. This CDR3 has 14 residues.

The table lists this clone with a count of one. This chain connects TRBV30 to TRBJ1-5; 9 bases are shared with TRBD1. This CDR3 contains 16 residues. The germline V gene has CDR1 GTSNPN and CDR2 SVGIG (reference sequence). The ends lost 2 bases at V and 7 bases at J; junction bases unmatched: 12. This CDR3 is CAWSYSQGASGQPQHF. CDR3 nucleotides: TGTGCCTGGAGTTATTCACAGGGGGCGTCCGGACAGCCCCAGCATTTT.

The V and J genes are TRBV5-4 and TRBJ1-2; D is undetermined. Deletions cut 4 bases from V and 6 bases from J, with 19 bases between. The germline V gene encodes CDR1 SGHNT and CDR2 YYREEE (reference sequence). The CDR3 consists of 15 residues. In DNA, the CDR3 is TGTGCCAGCAGCGACACTCTGGCGTCAGGCAATGGCTACACCTTC. It codes for CASSDTLASGNGYTF. The full variable domain, in which reference TRBV5-4 and TRBJ1-2 provide the parts outside the CDR3, is ETGVTQSPTHLIKTRGQQVTLRCSSQSGHNTVSWYQQALGQGPQFIFQYYREEENGRGNFPPRFSGLQFPNYSSELNVNALELDDSALYLCASSDTLASGNGYTFGSGTRLTVV.

V gene TRBV6-4 combines with J gene TRBJ1-6; 7 nucleotides align to TRBD1. The CDR3 length is 16 residues. Unmatched junction bases numbered 10, after V lost 4 bases and J lost 7 bases. The germline V gene has CDR1 MRHNA and CDR2 SNTAGT. The CDR3 sequence is CASSAEGAGGNSPLHF. CDR3 bases: TGTGCCAGCAGTGCCGAGGGGGCTGGAGGGAATTCACCCCTCCACTTT.

The V gene is TRBV4-3, the J gene TRBJ1-1, with 7 bases identical to TRBD1. J lost 1 base, V lost 3 bases, and 11 bases had no gene match. CDR1 and CDR2 (germline): LGHNA, YSLEER. CDR3 size: 17 residues. The DNA for the CDR3 is TGCGCCAGCAGCCAGCTGACAGGGAGTTACGGGAACACTGAAGCTTTCTTT. This gives the protein CASSQLTGSYGNTEAFF.

The chain combines TRBV7-2 with TRBJ2-7; 11 bases map to TRBD2. This CDR3 region has 15 residues. From germline, CDR1 is SGHTA and CDR2 FQGNSA. J was trimmed by 12 bases and V by 1 base; bases with no gene match: 11. The CDR3 sequence is CASSLVPPTSGSLYF. In DNA, the CDR3 is TGTGCCAGCAGCTTAGTTCCCCCTACTAGCGGGAGTTTGTACTTC.

The V and J genes are TRBV28 and TRBJ2-7; TRBD1 matches at 8 bases. V trimming: 6 bases; J trimming: 3 bases; junction bases outside the gene matches: 4. CDR3 length: 13 amino acids. Germline V gene sequence: CDR1 MDHEN, CDR2 SYDVKM. The CDR3 nucleotides read TGTGCCAGCAGCGATACAGGGGGCTACGAGCAGTACTTC. Translating it yields CASSDTGGYEQYF.

J is TRBJ2-1 and V is TRBV5-1, with 8 bases lining up with TRBD2. V was clipped by 1 base and J by 2 bases; unmatched bases: 5. Germline V gene sequence: CDR1 SGHRS, CDR2 YFSETQ. This CDR3 has 16 amino acids. The CDR3 reads CASSLRSGEPYNEQFF. DNA of the CDR3: TGCGCCAGCAGCTTGCGTAGCGGGGAGCCCTACAATGAGCAGTTCTTC.

This rearrangement joins TRBV29-1 to TRBJ2-6, with TRBD1 identical over 8 bases. Losses at the gene ends were 8 bases for V and 0 bases for J; bases not matched to a gene: 9. Germline loops: CDR1 SQVTM, CDR2 ANQGSEA. The CDR3 runs 16 residues. CDR3 bases: TGCAGCACCCGGGGGACAGGCCTCTCTGGGGCCAACGTCCTGACTTTC. As protein: CSTRGTGLSGANVLTF.

The genes are TRBV7-8 and TRBJ2-2, with D possibly TRBD2 on 6 matching bases. Trimming took off 5 bases at V and 4 bases at J, with 14 bases between the two ends. The CDR3 is 15 residues long. The germline gives CDR1 SGHVS, CDR2 FQNEAQ. The CDR3 sequence: CASSPRSGATGELFF. As DNA, the CDR3 is TGTGCCAGCAGCCCCCGTAGCGGAGCCACCGGGGAGCTGTTTTTT. Combining the CDR3 with reference TRBV7-8 and TRBJ2-2 gives the whole variable domain GAGVSQSPRYKVAKRGQDVALRCDPISGHVSLFWYQQALGQGPEFLTYFQNEAQLDKSGLPSDRFFAERPEGSVSTLKIQRTQQEDSAVYLCASSPRSGATGELFFGEGSRLTVL.

Only a few counts were recorded for this clone. The chain recombines TRBV21-1 with TRBJ1-3. TRBV21-1 is a pseudogene. This CDR3 has 10 residues. CDR3 sequence reads: CASRTGTIYF. The DNA of the CDR3 is TGTGCCAGCAGGACGGGCACCATATATTTT.

V is TRBV9 and J is TRBJ2-7; 7 positions agree with TRBD2. Per the germline V gene, CDR1 is SGDLS and CDR2 is YYNGEE. The CDR3 runs 14 residues. Losses at the gene ends were 4 bases for V and 3 bases for J; bases not matched to a gene: 7. The CDR3 nucleotides read TGTGCCAGCAGCCGGGGGGTATTGGACTACGAGCAGTACTTC. It is translated as CASSRGVLDYEQYF.

This chain connects TRBV9 to TRBJ1-1; maybe TRBD1 (5 bases). V was cut by 0 bases and J by 7 bases, with 19 bases left in between. This CDR3 has 16 amino acids. Germline CDR1 reads SGDLS; CDR2 reads YYNGEE. CDR3 protein: CASSVDPPGRNYEAFF. The DNA for the CDR3 is TGTGCCAGCAGCGTAGACCCCCCAGGGAGGAATTATGAAGCTTTCTTT.

V usage is TRBV5-4 and J usage is TRBJ1-4; TRBD1 matches at 9 bases. With V trimmed by 4 bases and J by 4 bases, 5 bases remained unmatched. Germline CDR1 and CDR2: SGHNT and YYREEE (reference sequence). This CDR3 has 15 residues. As DNA, the CDR3 is TGTGCCAGCAGCCCCGGGACAGGGATTAATGAAAAACTGTTTTTT. Protein: CASSPGTGINEKLFF. The full variable domain, rest sourced from reference TRBV5-4 and TRBJ1-4, is ETGVTQSPTHLIKTRGQQVTLRCSSQSGHNTVSWYQQALGQGPQFIFQYYREEENGRGNFPPRFSGLQFPNYSSELNVNALELDDSALYLCASSPGTGINEKLFFGSGTQLSVL.

CDR3 loop: CASSSGGDRVEKLFF. DNA of the CDR3: TGTGCCAGCAGCTCGGGTGGGGACAGGGTTGAAAAACTGTTTTTT. This rearrangement joins TRBV7-9 to TRBJ1-4; TRBD1 agrees at 9 bases. CDR3 length: 15 amino acids. J was trimmed by 7 bases and V by 4 bases; bases with no gene match: 7. Germline loops: CDR1 SEHNR, CDR2 FQNEAQ (reference sequence).

The CDR3 nucleotides are TGTGCCACCAGCGGAGGGGGCAGAGAGACCCAGTACTTC. Its protein is CATSGGGRETQYF. The J gene is TRBJ2-5, the V gene TRBV15; a weak D match, TRBD1 (7 bases). The CDR3 has 13 amino acids. Germline loops: CDR1 LNHNV, CDR2 YYDKDF (reference sequence). V lost 5 bases and J 4 bases, leaving 11 bases between the germline ends.

The chain is built from TRBV6-2 or TRBV6-3 and TRBJ1-2; D unresolved. V gave up 2 bases and J gave up 6 bases, with 16 bases separating them. In germline, CDR1 is MNHEY, CDR2 SVGEGT. The CDR3 has 15 amino acids. CDR3 nucleotides: TGTGCCAGCAGTTACGTTGTTTGGGCCGTCGATGGCTACACCTTC. This translates into CASSYVVWAVDGYTF.

In its sample, this clone was seen a few times. The DNA for the CDR3 is TGTGCCAGCAGGGCGAGGGATAACTATGGCTACACCTTC. Encoded protein: CASRARDNYGYTF. The V gene is TRBV6-5, the J gene TRBJ1-2; unclear D gene. This CDR3 spans 13 amino acids. The V end was cut by 6 bases, the J end by 1 base, with 9 bases between. Germline CDR1 MNHEY, CDR2 SVGAGI.

V usage is TRBV5-6 and J usage is TRBJ2-5, with TRBD2 matching 7 bases. CDR1 and CDR2 (germline): SGHDT, YYEEEE. V dropped 0 bases and J dropped 3; count of bases not matched to a gene: 11. The CDR3 totals 17 residues. The CDR3 loop is CASSLAFRGAGEETQYF. CDR3 nucleotides: TGTGCCAGCAGCTTGGCCTTTCGCGGGGCGGGGGAAGAGACCCAGTACTTC.

The CDR3 protein is CASSSSQGASQMNTEAFF. CDR3 in DNA: TGTGCCAGCTCATCAAGTCAGGGGGCGTCGCAGATGAACACTGAAGCTTTCTTT. The rearrangement uses TRBV18 and TRBJ1-1; the match to TRBD1 covers 8 bases. This CDR3 spans 18 amino acids. Germline-derived CDR1 and CDR2 are KGHSH and LQKENI. J lost 0 bases, V lost 5 bases, and 14 bases had no gene match.

V and J are TRBV27 and TRBJ2-7; TRBD1 matches at 9 bases. With V trimmed by 3 bases and J by 7 bases, 7 bases remained unmatched. This CDR3 region has 14 residues. Germline V gene sequence: CDR1 MNHEY, CDR2 SMNVEV (reference sequence). CDR3 DNA: TGTGCCAGCAGTTTCAACCGACAGGGGGAAGAGCAGTACTTC. Protein product: CASSFNRQGEEQYF.

V usage is TRBV4-3 and J usage is TRBJ1-1; no reliable D call. The germline V and J ends were trimmed by 0 bases and 1 base, with 12 bases remaining between them. Germline values: CDR1 LGHNA, CDR2 YSLEER. The CDR3 is 16 amino acids. CDR3: CASSQDGRLTNTEAFF. CDR3 in DNA: TGCGCCAGCAGCCAAGATGGGAGGCTCACGAACACTGAAGCTTTCTTT.

The chain's CDR3 is CASSYFGGDQPQHF. DNA of the CDR3: TGTGCCAGCAGTTACTTTGGGGGGGATCAGCCCCAGCATTTT. The chain couples TRBV6-2 or TRBV6-3 to TRBJ1-5, with D perhaps TRBD1 (5 bases). The germline gives CDR1 MNHEY, CDR2 SVGEGT. Trimming shortened V by 1 base and J by 5 bases, and 9 bases separated the two germline ends. This CDR3 contains 14 residues.

With respect to this clone: Other DNA sequences from this sample encode an identical CDR3 as well. V and J are TRBV29-1 and TRBJ2-5, with 10 bases fitting TRBD2. The CDR3 loop spans 12 amino acids. After removal of 6 bases from V and 5 bases from J, the junction contained 3 bases not matched to a gene. Germline V CDR1 and CDR2: SQVTM, ANQGSEA. In nucleotides, the CDR3 is TGCAGCGTACTGGGACTAGCGGAGACCCAGTACTTC. Residues: CSVLGLAETQYF.

The chain uses TRBV7-2 and TRBJ2-7; D may be TRBD1 (6 bases). CDR1 is SGHTA and CDR2 is FQGNSA in the germline V gene. Trimming stripped 3 bases from V and 2 bases from J, with 14 bases between. The CDR3 loop spans 15 amino acids. CDR3 coding DNA: TGTGCCAGCAGCTTTACACAGGGTTCTCCCTACGAGCAGTACTTC. Its translation is CASSFTQGSPYEQYF.

The CDR3 spells CAISDPTGTIYF. DNA for the CDR3: TGTGCCATCAGTGACCCTACGGGCACCATATATTTT. This rearrangement joins TRBV10-3 to TRBJ1-3; no definite D call. Looked up from germline, CDR1 is ENHRY and CDR2 is SYGVKD. With 3 bases removed from V and 9 bases from J, the gap between germline ends came to 9 bases. The CDR3 sequence is 12 residues long.